This T cell receptor (beta chain) was found in a study of radiotherapy plus CTLA-4 blockade in lung cancer. Chemo-refractory metastatic non-small-cell lung cancer patients were treated with focal radiation plus CTLA-4 blockade with ipilimumab. TCRdb keeps only in-frame clones here, not all; method: immunoSEQ multiplex PCR. The top ten hold 2% to 3% of the sample, which has approximately 100,000 clones, about 83% seen once. General observations from the study: The authors reported that early blood T cell clone dynamics, with interferon-beta, best predicted response.

This clone is a singleton in its sample. The target antigen is unknown. Germline V gene lookup returns CDR1 GTSNPN and CDR2 SVGIG (reference sequence). The CDR3 totals 16 residues. The V end lost 5 bases, the J end lost 6 bases, and 20 bases lay between the germline ends. The sample here was peripheral blood, taken from a patient treated with radiotherapy plus ipilimumab. This chain uses TRBV30 with TRBJ1-6, with D unresolved. The sequence was obtained from a human donor with non-small cell lung cancer that progressed on radiotherapy plus ipilimumab. Some clones in this sample may be carry-over from other donors' samples. The CDR3 spells CAWSPARQGFNSPLHF. CDR3 DNA: TGTGCCTGGTCCCCCGCTAGACAAGGATTTAATTCACCCCTCCACTTT.